Sequencing of this T cell receptor (beta chain) was carried out in a study of blood T cell repertoires in COVID-19. Study information: Collection of acute and convalescent COVID-19 samples took place in the United States, Italy and Spain.

The Seattle patients, enrolled during active infection, were followed longitudinally. As handled by the study authors: Reference gene primers were amplified, and this amplification served to estimate nucleated cell counts. Clones were sequenced by immunoSEQ multiplex PCR, and TCRdb holds only the in-frame ones, with some missing. For V, J and clone size, that table is used; D and trimming come from the DNA. The profile shows 250,000 or so clones, around 87% of them singletons. Sequencing was carried out using peripheral blood. The origin of this receptor is a woman aged 55-70 years with COVID-19, enrolled during active disease.

CDR3 in amino acids: CASSISPYSGNTIYF. DNA for the CDR3: TGTGCCAGTAGTATCTCGCCCTACTCTGGAAACACCATATATTTT. The genes are TRBV19 and TRBJ1-3, with unresolved D. CDR3 size: 15 residues. CDR1 LNHDA and CDR2 SQIVND come from the germline V gene (reference sequence). Trimming stripped 3 bases from V and 0 bases from J, with 9 bases between.